This T cell receptor beta chain was found in a study of T cell repertoires in cytomegalovirus infection (dated by TCRdb to about 2019). As for the study more broadly: Because public TCR beta signatures pointed to carriage of CMV infection together with the matching HLA type, the HLA type of each donor mattered for the analysis.

In the germline V gene, CDR1 corresponds to SGHTA and CDR2 to FQGNSA. From cysteine to phenylalanine, the CDR3 is 12 amino acids long. The sequence is cut down to CDR3 DNA, 36 bases in frame from base 1. V is clipped by 5 bases and J by 8 bases, and the sequence between their germline boundaries is 10 bases long. The listed sequencing device is Illumina HiSeq 1500. TCRdb reanalyzed the raw reads on its own, using fastp at Q25 for trimming and MiXCR for clone calling, and kept in-frame beta chains. For every CDR3 protein sequence, its rows merge into one entry that carries the most common genes and DNA. This sample comprises more than 250,000 distinct CDR3 sequences, approximately 13% of them detected only once. The ten top clones hold roughly 9.7% of the sample. This clonotype showed up many times. No cognate antigen has been identified for it. No per-base quality is available; no much larger clone lies one base away.

General study outcomes and caveats: In the ex vivo response, HLA-C-restricted CMV-specific TCR beta clonotypes were dominant, and in two of eight donors the single most frequent clonotype came from this HLA-C-restricted group. In both this cohort and an independent cohort of approximately 350 donors, the cumulative frequency of public TCR beta family members distinguished carriers of CMV infection plus the relevant HLA type.

The material sequenced was PBMCs. The TCR was taken from a human donor in good health (CMV status not recorded). Some clones in this sample may be carry-over from other donors' samples. The V gene is TRBV7-2 and the J gene is TRBJ1-3; the D region possibly corresponds to TRBD1 (6 bases align). The CDR3 corresponds to CASSPSGDTIYF. The bases read TGTGCCAGCAGCCCCTCAGGGGACACCATATATTTT.